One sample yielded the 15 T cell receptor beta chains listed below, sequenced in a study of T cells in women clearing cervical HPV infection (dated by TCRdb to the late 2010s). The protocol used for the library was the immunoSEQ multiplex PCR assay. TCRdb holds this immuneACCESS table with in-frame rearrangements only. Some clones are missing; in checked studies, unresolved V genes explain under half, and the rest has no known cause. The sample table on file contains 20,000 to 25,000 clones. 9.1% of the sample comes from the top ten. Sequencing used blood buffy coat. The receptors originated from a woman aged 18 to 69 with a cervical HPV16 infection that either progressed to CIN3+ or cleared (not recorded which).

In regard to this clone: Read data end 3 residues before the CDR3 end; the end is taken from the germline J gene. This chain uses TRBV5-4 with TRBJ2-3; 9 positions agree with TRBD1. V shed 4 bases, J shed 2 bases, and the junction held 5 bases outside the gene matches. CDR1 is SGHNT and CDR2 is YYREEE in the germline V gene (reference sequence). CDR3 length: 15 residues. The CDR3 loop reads CASSLRTGDTDTQYF. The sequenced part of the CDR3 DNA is TGTGCCAGCAGCCTCCGGACAGGGGACACAGATACG.

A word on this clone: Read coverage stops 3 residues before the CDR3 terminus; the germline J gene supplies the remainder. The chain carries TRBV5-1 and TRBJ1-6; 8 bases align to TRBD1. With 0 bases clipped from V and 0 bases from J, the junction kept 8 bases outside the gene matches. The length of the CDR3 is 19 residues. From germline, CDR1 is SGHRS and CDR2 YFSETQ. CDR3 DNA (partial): TGCGCCAGCAGCTTGGCCGGGACAGGAATTAGCTCCTATAATTCACCC. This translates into CASSLAGTGISSYNSP. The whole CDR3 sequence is CASSLAGTGISSYNSPLHF.

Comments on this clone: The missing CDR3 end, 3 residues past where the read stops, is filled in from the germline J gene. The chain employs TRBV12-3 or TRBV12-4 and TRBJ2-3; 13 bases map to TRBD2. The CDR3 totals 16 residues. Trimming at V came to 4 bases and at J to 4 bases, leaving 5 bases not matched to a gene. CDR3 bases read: TGTGCCAGCAGTTCCGGACTAGCGGGGGTCTCAGATACG. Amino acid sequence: CASSSGLAGVSDT. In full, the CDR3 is CASSSGLAGVSDTQYF.

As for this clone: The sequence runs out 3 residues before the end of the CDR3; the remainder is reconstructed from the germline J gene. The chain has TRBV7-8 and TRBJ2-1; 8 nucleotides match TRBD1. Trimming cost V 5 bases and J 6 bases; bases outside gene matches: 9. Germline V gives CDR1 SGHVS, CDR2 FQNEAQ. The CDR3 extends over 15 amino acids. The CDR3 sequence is CASSLDRGLFNEQFF. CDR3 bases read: TGTGCCAGCAGCCTCGACAGGGGTCTTTTCAATGAG.

CDR3 loop: CASRPDRGREQYF. The covered CDR3 bases are TGTGCCAGCAGGCCGGACAGGGGCCGCGAG. This rearrangement joins TRBV6-2 or TRBV6-3 to TRBJ2-7, with 9 bases identical to TRBD1. The read ends 3 residues before the CDR3 terminus; that terminus is restored from the germline J gene. CDR1 MNHEY and CDR2 SVGEGT come from the germline V gene. J lost 6 bases, V lost 6 bases, and 6 bases had no gene match. This CDR3 is 13 amino acids long.

The sequenced CDR3 bases are TGCGCCAGCGGGTCTAGCCGGAACACTGAA. Encoded protein: CASGSSRNTE. The CDR3 reads in full as CASGSSRNTEAFF. The chain couples TRBV10-2 to TRBJ1-1; no definite D call. Sequencing ends 3 residues short of the CDR3 end; the germline J gene provides the rest. Trimming removed 8 bases from V and 1 base from J, with 11 bases in between. The CDR3 totals 13 residues. Germline V CDR1 and CDR2: WSHSY, SAAADI.

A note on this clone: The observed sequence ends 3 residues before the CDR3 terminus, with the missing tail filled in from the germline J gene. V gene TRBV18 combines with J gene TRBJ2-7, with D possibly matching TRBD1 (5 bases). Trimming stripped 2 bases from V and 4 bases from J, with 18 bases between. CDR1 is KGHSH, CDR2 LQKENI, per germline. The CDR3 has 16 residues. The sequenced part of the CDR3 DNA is TGTGCCAGCTCACCAAGTTCCCCAGGGAACCCATACGAG. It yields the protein CASSPSSPGNPYE. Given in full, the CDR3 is CASSPSSPGNPYEQYF.

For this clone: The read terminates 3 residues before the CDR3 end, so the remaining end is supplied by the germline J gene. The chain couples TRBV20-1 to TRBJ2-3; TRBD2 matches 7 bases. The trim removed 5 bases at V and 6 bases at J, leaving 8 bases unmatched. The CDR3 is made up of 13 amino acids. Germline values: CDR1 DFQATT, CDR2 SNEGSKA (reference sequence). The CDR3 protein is CSASLAGRDTQYF. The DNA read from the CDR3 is TGCAGTGCTTCCTTAGCGGGTAGGGATACG.

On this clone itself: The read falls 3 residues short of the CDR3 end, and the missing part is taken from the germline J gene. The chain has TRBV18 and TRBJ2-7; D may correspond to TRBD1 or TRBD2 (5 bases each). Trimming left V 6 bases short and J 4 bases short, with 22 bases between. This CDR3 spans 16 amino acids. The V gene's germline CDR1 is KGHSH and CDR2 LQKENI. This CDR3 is CASSRTQGAISYEQYF. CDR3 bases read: TGTGCCAGCTCCCGAACCCAGGGAGCTATCTCTTACGAG.

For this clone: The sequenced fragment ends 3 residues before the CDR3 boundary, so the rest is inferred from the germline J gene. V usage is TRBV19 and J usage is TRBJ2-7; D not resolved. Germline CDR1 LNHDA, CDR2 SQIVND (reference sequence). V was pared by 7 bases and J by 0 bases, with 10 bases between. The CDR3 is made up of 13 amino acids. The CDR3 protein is CASKDGGSYEQYF. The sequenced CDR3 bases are TGTGCCAGTAAAGACGGCGGCTCCTACGAG. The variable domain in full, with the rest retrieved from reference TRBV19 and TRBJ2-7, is DGGITQSPKYLFRKEGQNVTLSCEQNLNHDAMYWYRQDPGQGLRLIYYSQIVNDFQKGDIAEGYSVSREKKESFPLTVTSAQKNPTAFYLCASKDGGSYEQYFGPGTRLTVT.

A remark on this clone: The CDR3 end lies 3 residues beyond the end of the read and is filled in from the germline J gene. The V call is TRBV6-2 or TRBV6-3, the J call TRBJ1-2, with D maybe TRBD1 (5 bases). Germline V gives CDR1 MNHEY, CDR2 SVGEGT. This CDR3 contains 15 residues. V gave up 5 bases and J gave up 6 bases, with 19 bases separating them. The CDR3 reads CASSNHLSWGDGYTF. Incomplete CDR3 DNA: TGTGCCAGCAGTAACCACCTTAGTTGGGGCGATGGC.

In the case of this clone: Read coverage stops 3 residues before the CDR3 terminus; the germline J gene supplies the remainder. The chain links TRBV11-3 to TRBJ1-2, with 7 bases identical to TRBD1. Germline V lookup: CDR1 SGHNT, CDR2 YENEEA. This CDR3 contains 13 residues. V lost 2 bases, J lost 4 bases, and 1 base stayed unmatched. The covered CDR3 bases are TGTGCCAGCAGCTTACGGGACAGCTATGGC. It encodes CASSLRDSYG. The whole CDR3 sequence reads CASSLRDSYGYTF.

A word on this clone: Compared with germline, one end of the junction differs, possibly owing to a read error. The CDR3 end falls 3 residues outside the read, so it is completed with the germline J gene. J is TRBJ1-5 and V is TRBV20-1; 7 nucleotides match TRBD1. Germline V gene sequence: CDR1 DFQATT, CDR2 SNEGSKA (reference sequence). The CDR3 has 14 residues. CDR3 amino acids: CSARDWDSNQPQHF. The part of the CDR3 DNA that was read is TGCAGTGCTAGAGATTGGGACAGCAACCAGCCC.

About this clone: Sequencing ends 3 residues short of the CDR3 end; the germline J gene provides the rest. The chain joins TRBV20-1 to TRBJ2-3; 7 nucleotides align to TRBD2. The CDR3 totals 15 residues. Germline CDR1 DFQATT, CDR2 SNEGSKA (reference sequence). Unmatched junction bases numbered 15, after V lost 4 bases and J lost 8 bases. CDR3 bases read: TGCAGTGCTAACACTAAGCGGGACTTTGGGGCTACG. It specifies CSANTKRDFGAT. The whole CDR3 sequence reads CSANTKRDFGATQYF.

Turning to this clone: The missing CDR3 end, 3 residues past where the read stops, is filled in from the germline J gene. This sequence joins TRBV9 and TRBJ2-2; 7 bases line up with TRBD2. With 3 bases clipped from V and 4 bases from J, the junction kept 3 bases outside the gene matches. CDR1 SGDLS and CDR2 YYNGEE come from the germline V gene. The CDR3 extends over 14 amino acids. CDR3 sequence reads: CASSGASGTGELFF. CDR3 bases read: TGTGCCAGCAGCGGGGCTAGCGGCACCGGGGAG.